Following are 16 T cell receptor beta chains from one sample sequenced in a study of T cells in Graves' hyperthyroidism and ophthalmopathy. TCR beta CDR3 sequences were amplified from RNA transcripts. During a first-round RT-PCR of the TCR CDR3, the HTBI primer set was used. TCRdb re-called the multiplex PCR reads through MiXCR, storing one row per CDR3 protein. The table has 490,000 or so distinct CDR3 sequences, just under 20% seen once. The sample was blood. The receptors were sampled from a man aged 40-55 years with Graves' ophthalmopathy.

For the CDR3, the DNA is TGTGCCAGCAGTTTATATGGGGTTTGGCTAGCGGGAGTATTGGAGACCCAGTACTTC. Translating gives CASSLYGVWLAGVLETQYF. The chain employs TRBV28 and TRBJ2-5; 10 nucleotides line up with TRBD2. The CDR3 is 19 residues long. The germline CDR1 and CDR2 sequences are MDHEN and SYDVKM. Germline trimming cut 1 base from V and 5 bases from J; bases unmatched to any gene: 16.

This clonotype was seen only a few times. The chain recombines TRBV30 with TRBJ1-5, with D possibly TRBD1 on 5 matching bases. V was trimmed by 1 base and J by 0 bases, leaving 7 bases between them. The CDR3 loop spans 14 amino acids. Germline V gives CDR1 GTSNPN, CDR2 SVGIG (reference sequence). For the CDR3, the DNA is TGTGCCTGGAGTGGGGGGTATAGCAATCAGCCCCAGCATTTT. Translating it yields CAWSGGYSNQPQHF.

V usage is TRBV28 and J usage is TRBJ1-1; D might be TRBD1 (5 bases). The CDR3 is made up of 15 amino acids. Germline V gene sequence: CDR1 MDHEN, CDR2 SYDVKM. V was pared by 2 bases and J by 5 bases, with 15 bases between. As DNA, the CDR3 is TGTGCCAGCAGTTTAGGTCGCAGGGTAAGGACTGAAGCTTTCTTT. The encoded protein is CASSLGRRVRTEAFF.

The V call is TRBV19, the J call TRBJ1-5; the D is unclear. V was cut by 6 bases and J by 2 bases, with 8 bases left in between. CDR1 and CDR2 from the germline V gene are LNHDA and SQIVND (reference sequence). The CDR3 sequence is 13 residues long. CDR3 sequence: CASRIRGNQPQHF. In DNA, the CDR3 is TGTGCCAGTAGGATTAGGGGCAATCAGCCCCAGCATTTT.

This clonotype came up many times. This sequence joins TRBV2 and TRBJ2-1; no reliable D call. This CDR3 is built from 16 residues. Trimming cost V 7 bases and J 0 bases, with 16 bases left between them. Per germline, CDR1 SNHLY and CDR2 FYNNEI. CDR3 residues: CASTPGSPPSYNEQFF. CDR3 DNA sequence: TGTGCCAGCACCCCGGGCTCCCCGCCCTCCTACAATGAGCAGTTCTTC.

This clonotype has a handful of counts. This chain connects TRBV15 to TRBJ2-1; 7 nucleotides align to TRBD1. Germline loops: CDR1 LNHNV, CDR2 YYDKDF (reference sequence). Trimming cost V 7 bases and J 9 bases; bases outside gene matches: 12. The CDR3 has 14 amino acids. The CDR3 coding sequence is TGTGCCACCACGGGACAGTGGGAAGGGCTTGAGCAGTTCTTC. Amino acid sequence: CATTGQWEGLEQFF.

The sample holds many counts of this clonotype. The chain is built from TRBV11-2 and TRBJ2-2, with D uncertain. The CDR3 sequence is 13 residues long. V lost 7 bases and J lost 6, with 12 bases in between. Germline CDR1 is SGHAT and CDR2 is FQNNGV. In DNA, the CDR3 is TGTGCCAGCACCGTTTCTTTGGCCGGGGAGCTGTTTTTT. This encodes CASTVSLAGELFF. Filled out from reference TRBV11-2 and TRBJ2-2, the complete variable domain reads EAGVAQSPRYKIIEKRQSVAFWCNPISGHATLYWYQQILGQGPKLLIQFQNNGVVDDSQLPKDRFSAERLKGVDSTLKIQPAKLEDSAVYLCASTVSLAGELFFGEGSRLTVL.

This clonotype was seen repeatedly, ten times or more. This chain uses TRBV12-3 or TRBV12-4 with TRBJ2-5, with a tentative D call TRBD1 (6 bases). V lost 6 bases and J lost 1, with 18 bases in between. CDR3 size: 16 residues. The CDR3 sequence is CASSSAGQSFQETQYF. The DNA of the CDR3 is TGTGCCAGCAGCTCCGCCGGACAGAGTTTCCAAGAGACCCAGTACTTC.

This clonotype was observed a handful of times. The CDR3 DNA is TGCAGTGCTCAGGGACAGGGGTTATGGTCACCCCTCCACTTT. It translates to CSAQGQGLWSPLHF. V and J are TRBV20-1 and TRBJ1-6; 10 positions agree with TRBD1. V shed 5 bases, J shed 10 bases, and the junction held 8 bases outside the gene matches. CDR3 length: 14 amino acids. The germline V gene encodes CDR1 DFQATT and CDR2 SNEGSKA (reference sequence).

This clonotype was picked up many times. This chain's CDR3 is CASSQRLARGTGELFF. In nucleotides, the CDR3 is TGTGCCAGCAGCCAACGACTAGCCCGAGGGACCGGGGAGCTGTTTTTT. The chain is built from TRBV3-1 and TRBJ2-2, with TRBD2 matching over 7 bases. Trimming at V came to 2 bases and at J to 5 bases, leaving 8 bases not matched to a gene. The CDR3 covers 16 residues. CDR1 is LGHDT and CDR2 is YNNKEL in the germline V gene (reference sequence).

This clonotype was seen a handful of times. The V call is TRBV29-1, the J call TRBJ1-2; unclear D gene. CDR1 is SQVTM and CDR2 is ANQGSEA in the germline V gene. This CDR3 comprises 10 residues. Trimming removed 3 bases from V and 7 bases from J, with 6 bases in between. CDR3 sequence reads: CSVERSGYTF. The CDR3 nucleotides are TGCAGCGTTGAGAGGTCTGGCTACACCTTC.

The V call is TRBV7-8, the J call TRBJ2-7; no clear D. The V and J ends lost 5 bases and 5 bases respectively, with 19 bases between them. CDR1 is SGHVS, CDR2 FQNEAQ, per germline. The CDR3 extends over 15 amino acids. The CDR3 DNA is TGTGCCAGCAGCCCCTGCTGGGCCTTATCCCACGAGCAGTACTTC. This translates into CASSPCWALSHEQYF.

This clonotype was counted at least ten times. The chain carries TRBV11-2 and TRBJ2-5; D gene unclear. Deletions cut 0 bases from V and 5 bases from J, with 7 bases between. The CDR3 contains 13 residues. Looked up from germline, CDR1 is SGHAT and CDR2 is FQNNGV. CDR3 bases: TGTGCCAGCAGCTTAGAGCGGACGGAGACCCAGTACTTC. This gives the protein CASSLERTETQYF.

This clonotype occurred a few times. The V and J genes are TRBV3-1 and TRBJ2-1; possibly TRBD2 for D (7 bases). The CDR3 covers 15 residues. The V end was cut by 1 base, the J end by 8 bases, with 15 bases between. Germline V gives CDR1 LGHDT, CDR2 YNNKEL (reference sequence). This CDR3 reads CASSQVRRGADEQFF. CDR3 nucleotides: TGTGCCAGCAGCCAAGTTCGTCGGGGGGCGGATGAGCAGTTCTTC.

This clonotype has a handful of counts. This chain uses TRBV29-1 with TRBJ1-2; TRBD1 might be the D (5 bases). CDR1 and CDR2 (germline): SQVTM, ANQGSEA. This CDR3 spans 12 amino acids. The germline V and J ends were trimmed by 6 bases and 4 bases, with 12 bases remaining between them. For the CDR3, the DNA is TGCAGCGTCGACGACAGTTTCTATGGCTACACCTTC. As protein: CSVDDSFYGYTF.

V gene TRBV29-1 combines with J gene TRBJ2-1; the D call may be TRBD1 or TRBD2 (5 bases each). The V gene lost 6 bases and the J gene lost 2 bases, with 14 bases spanning the gap. The germline V gene encodes CDR1 SQVTM and CDR2 ANQGSEA. CDR3 length equals 14 residues. This CDR3 reads CSVPHGGAYNEQFF. CDR3 nucleotides: TGCAGCGTGCCTCATGGGGGAGCCTACAATGAGCAGTTCTTC.